A single sample is the source of the 3 T cell receptor beta chains below, sequenced in a study of OX40 agonist ivuxolimab in advanced cancers. TCRdb's table, derived via immunoSEQ multiplex PCR, lists solely in-frame clones and lacks some. The sample contains 40,000 to 45,000 clones, about 88% of which appear only once. The sequencing here drew on CD4+ or CD8+ T cells sorted from blood, taken in a trial of the OX40 agonist ivuxolimab. These receptors all stem from an adult with an advanced solid tumor such as melanoma, head and neck, liver or kidney cancer.

This sequence joins TRBV11-2 and TRBJ2-7, with TRBD2 as a possible D gene (6 bases). This CDR3 contains 15 residues. From germline, CDR1 is SGHAT and CDR2 FQNNGV. The ends were cut back, 0 bases at V and 3 bases at J, with 12 bases in the middle. The CDR3 loop reads CASSLDHWRGYEQYF. The CDR3 coding sequence is TGTGCCAGCAGCTTAGATCACTGGAGGGGCTACGAGCAGTACTTC.

The chain couples TRBV19 to TRBJ1-6; 7 nucleotides align to TRBD1. This CDR3 contains 13 residues. Germline CDR1 and CDR2: LNHDA and SQIVND (reference sequence). The trim removed 4 bases at V and 10 bases at J, leaving 4 bases unmatched. The CDR3 DNA is TGTGCCAGTAGTAGACAGGGAGAATCACCCCTCCACTTT. Protein product: CASSRQGESPLHF.

This chain links TRBV19 with TRBJ2-7; D might be TRBD2 (6 bases). The CDR3 is 13 amino acids. V lost 5 bases to trimming and J lost 4 bases, with 12 bases between them. Per the germline V gene, CDR1 is LNHDA and CDR2 is SQIVND (reference sequence). The CDR3 nucleotides read TGTGCCAGTAGTTCTGGGGGGTGGTACGAGCAGTACTTC. Its translation is CASSSGGWYEQYF.